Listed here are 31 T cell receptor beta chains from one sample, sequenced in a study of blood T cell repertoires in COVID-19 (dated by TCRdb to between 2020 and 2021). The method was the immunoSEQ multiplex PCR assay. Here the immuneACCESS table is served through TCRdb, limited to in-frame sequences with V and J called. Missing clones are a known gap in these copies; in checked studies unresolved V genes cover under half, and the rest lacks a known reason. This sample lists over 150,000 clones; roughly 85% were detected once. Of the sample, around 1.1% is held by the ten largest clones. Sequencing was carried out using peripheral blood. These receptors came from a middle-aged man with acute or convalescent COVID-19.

DNA of the CDR3: TGTGCCAGCAGCCAATGGACAGGGTCTTTGGGGAGCTCCTATAATTCACCCCTCCACTTT. As protein: CASSQWTGSLGSSYNSPLHF. The genes are TRBV14 and TRBJ1-6; TRBD1 agrees at 8 bases. The J segment lost 0 bases and the V segment lost 2 bases, leaving 12 bases of the junction unmatched. The CDR3 runs 20 residues. The germline V gene encodes CDR1 SGHDN and CDR2 FVKESK.

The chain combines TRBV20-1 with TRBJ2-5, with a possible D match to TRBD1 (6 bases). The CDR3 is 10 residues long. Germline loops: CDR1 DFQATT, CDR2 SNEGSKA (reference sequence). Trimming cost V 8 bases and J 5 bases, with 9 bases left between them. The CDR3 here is CSPQGETQYF. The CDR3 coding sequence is TGCAGTCCACAGGGTGAGACCCAGTACTTC.

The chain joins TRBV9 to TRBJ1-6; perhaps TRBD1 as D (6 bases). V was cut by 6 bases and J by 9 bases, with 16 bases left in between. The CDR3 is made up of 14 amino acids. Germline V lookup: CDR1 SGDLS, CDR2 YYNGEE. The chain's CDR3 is CASNGGAPSSPLHF. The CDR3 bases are TGTGCCAGCAACGGGGGGGCCCCTTCTTCACCCCTCCACTTT.

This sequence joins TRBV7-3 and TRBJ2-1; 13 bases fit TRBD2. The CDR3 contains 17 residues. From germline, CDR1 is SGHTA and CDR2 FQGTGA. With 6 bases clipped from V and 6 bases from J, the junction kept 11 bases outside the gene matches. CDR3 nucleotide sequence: TGTGCCAGCAGGTTGGGGACTAGCGGGGCCTCGGGCAATGAGCAGTTCTTC. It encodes CASRLGTSGASGNEQFF.

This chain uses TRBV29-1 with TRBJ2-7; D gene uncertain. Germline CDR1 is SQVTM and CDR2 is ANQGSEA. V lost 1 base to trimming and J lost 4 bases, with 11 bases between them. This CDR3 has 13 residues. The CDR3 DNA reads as TGCAGCGTTGAAGGAGAACTCCCGTACGAGCAGTACTTC. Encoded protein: CSVEGELPYEQYF.

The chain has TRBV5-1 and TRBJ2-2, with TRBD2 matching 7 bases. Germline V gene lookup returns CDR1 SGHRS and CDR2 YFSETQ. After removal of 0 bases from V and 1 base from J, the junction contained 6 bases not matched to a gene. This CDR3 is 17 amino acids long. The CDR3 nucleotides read TGCGCCAGCAGCTTGGCCTGGGGGGGACTGAACACCGGGGAGCTGTTTTTT. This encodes CASSLAWGGLNTGELFF.

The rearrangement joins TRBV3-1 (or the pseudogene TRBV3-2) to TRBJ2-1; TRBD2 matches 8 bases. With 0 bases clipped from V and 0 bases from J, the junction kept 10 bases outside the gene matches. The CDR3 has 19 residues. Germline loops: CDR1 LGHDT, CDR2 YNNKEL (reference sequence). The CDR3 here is CASSQDRGSGAFSYNEQFF. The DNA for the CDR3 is TGTGCCAGCAGCCAAGATCGTGGTAGCGGGGCATTCTCCTACAATGAGCAGTTCTTC.

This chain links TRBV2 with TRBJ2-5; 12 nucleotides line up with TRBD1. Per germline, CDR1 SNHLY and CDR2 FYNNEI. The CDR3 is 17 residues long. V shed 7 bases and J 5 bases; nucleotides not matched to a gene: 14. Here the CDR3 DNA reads TGTGCCAGCACCCCCGGTGGGACAGGGGGCGCCCCGGAGACCCAGTACTTC. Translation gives CASTPGGTGGAPETQYF.

The CDR3: CASSQGTGVYNSPLHF. In DNA form, the CDR3 reads TGTGCCAGCAGCCAAGGGACAGGGGTCTATAATTCACCCCTCCACTTT. The chain employs TRBV3-1 (or the pseudogene TRBV3-2) and TRBJ1-6, with 9 bases identical to TRBD1. V was pared by 1 base and J by 3 bases, with 1 base of the junction left unmatched. This CDR3 region has 16 residues. The germline V gene has CDR1 LGHDT and CDR2 YNNKEL (reference sequence).

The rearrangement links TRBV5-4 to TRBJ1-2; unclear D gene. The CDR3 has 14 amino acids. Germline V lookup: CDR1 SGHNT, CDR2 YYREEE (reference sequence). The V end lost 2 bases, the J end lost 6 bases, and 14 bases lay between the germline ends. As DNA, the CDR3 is TGTGCCAGCAGCTTAGGAGGTAGCTGGGATGGCTACACCTTC. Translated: CASSLGGSWDGYTF.

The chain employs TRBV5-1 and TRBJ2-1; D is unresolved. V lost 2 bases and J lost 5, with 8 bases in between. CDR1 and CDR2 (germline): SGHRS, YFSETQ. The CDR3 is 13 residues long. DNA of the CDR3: TGCGCCAGCAGCTTAGTCCTAGACAATGAGCAGTTCTTC. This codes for CASSLVLDNEQFF.

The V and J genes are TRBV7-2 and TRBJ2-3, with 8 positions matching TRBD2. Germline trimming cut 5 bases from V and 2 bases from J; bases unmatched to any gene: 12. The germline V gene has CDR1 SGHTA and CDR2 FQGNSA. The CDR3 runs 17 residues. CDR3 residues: CASSLRGGGGLTDTQYF. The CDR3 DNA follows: TGTGCCAGCAGCCTCCGGGGGGGCGGGGGCCTCACAGATACGCAGTATTTT.

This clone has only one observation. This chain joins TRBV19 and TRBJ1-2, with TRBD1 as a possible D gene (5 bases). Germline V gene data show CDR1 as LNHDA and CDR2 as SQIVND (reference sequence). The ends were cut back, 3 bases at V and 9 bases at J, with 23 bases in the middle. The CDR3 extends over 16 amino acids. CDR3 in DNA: TGTGCCAGTAGTATGGCCCCCGGGGTGGCCCGGGGGAGCTACACCTTC. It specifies CASSMAPGVARGSYTF. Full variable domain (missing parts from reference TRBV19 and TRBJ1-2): DGGITQSPKYLFRKEGQNVTLSCEQNLNHDAMYWYRQDPGQGLRLIYYSQIVNDFQKGDIAEGYSVSREKKESFPLTVTSAQKNPTAFYLCASSMAPGVARGSYTFGSGTRLTVV.

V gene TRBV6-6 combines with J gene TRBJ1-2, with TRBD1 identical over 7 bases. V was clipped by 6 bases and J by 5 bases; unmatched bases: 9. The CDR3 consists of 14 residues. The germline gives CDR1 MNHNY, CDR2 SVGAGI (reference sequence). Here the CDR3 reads CASRGTGVRYGYTF. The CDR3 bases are TGTGCCAGCAGGGGAACAGGGGTTCGATATGGCTACACCTTC.

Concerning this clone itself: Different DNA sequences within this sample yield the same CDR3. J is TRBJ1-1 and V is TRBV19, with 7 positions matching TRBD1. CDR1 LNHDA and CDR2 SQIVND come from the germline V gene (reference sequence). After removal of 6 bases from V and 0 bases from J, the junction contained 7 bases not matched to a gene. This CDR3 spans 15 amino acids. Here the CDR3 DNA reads TGTGCCAGTAGCCCTCGGGGACAGATGAACACTGAAGCTTTCTTT. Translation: CASSPRGQMNTEAFF.

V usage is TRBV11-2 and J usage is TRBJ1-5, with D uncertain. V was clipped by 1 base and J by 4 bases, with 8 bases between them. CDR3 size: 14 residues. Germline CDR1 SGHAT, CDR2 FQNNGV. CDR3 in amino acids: CASSLGGGNQPQHF. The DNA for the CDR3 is TGTGCCAGCAGCTTAGGGGGAGGAAATCAGCCCCAGCATTTT.

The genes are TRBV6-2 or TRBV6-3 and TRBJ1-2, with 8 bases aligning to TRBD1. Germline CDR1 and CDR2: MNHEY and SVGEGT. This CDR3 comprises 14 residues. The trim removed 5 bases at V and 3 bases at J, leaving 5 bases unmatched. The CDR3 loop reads CASSTLTGDYGYTF. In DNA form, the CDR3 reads TGTGCCAGCAGTACCTTGACAGGGGACTATGGCTACACCTTC.

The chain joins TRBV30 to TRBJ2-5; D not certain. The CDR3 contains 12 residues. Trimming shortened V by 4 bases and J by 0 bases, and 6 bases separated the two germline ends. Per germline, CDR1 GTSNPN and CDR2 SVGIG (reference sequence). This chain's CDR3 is CAWNWYQETQYF. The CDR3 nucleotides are TGTGCCTGGAACTGGTACCAAGAGACCCAGTACTTC.

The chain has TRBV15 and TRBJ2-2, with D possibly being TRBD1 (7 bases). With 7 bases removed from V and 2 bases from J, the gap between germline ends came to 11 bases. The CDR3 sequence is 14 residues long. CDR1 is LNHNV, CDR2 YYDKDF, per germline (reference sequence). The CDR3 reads CATNGGGNTGELFF. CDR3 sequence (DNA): TGTGCCACCAACGGAGGGGGCAACACCGGGGAGCTGTTTTTT. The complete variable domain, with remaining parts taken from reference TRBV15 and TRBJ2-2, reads DAMVIQNPRYQVTQFGKPVTLSCSQTLNHNVMYWYQQKSSQAPKLLFHYYDKDFNNEADTPDNFQSRRPNTSFCFLDIRSPGLGDTAMYLCATNGGGNTGELFFGEGSRLTVL.

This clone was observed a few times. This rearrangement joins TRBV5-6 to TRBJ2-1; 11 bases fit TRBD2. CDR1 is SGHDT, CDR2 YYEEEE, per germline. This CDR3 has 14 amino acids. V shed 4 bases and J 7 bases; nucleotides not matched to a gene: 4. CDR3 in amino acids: CASSDSGGANEQFF. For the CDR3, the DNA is TGTGCCAGCAGCGATAGCGGGGGGGCGAATGAGCAGTTCTTC.

The CDR3 reads CASIVDGVNTEAFF. In nucleotides, the CDR3 is TGTGCCAGCATCGTCGACGGAGTTAACACTGAAGCTTTCTTT. J is TRBJ1-1 and V is TRBV7-9; D gene uncertain. Germline loops: CDR1 SEHNR, CDR2 FQNEAQ (reference sequence). The CDR3 spans 14 residues. V shed 7 bases and J shed 2 bases, with 14 bases lying between them.

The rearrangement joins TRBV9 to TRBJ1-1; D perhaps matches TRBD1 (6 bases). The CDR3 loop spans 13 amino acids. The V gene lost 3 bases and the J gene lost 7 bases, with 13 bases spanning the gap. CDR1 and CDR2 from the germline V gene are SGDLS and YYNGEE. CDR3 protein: CASSANLQGEAFF. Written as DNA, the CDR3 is TGTGCCAGCAGCGCGAACCTACAGGGTGAAGCTTTCTTT.

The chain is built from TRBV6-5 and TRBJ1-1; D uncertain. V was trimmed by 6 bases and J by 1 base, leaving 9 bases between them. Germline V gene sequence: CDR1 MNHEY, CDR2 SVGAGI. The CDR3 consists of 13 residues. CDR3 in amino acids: CASRIRQNTEAFF. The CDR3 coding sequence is TGTGCCAGCAGGATACGACAGAACACTGAAGCTTTCTTT.

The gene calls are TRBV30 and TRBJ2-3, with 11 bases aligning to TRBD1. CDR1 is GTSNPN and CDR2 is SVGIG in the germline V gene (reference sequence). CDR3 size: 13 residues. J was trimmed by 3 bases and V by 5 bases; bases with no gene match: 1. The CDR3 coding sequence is TGTGCCTGGGGACAGGGGGCTACAGATACGCAGTATTTT. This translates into CAWGQGATDTQYF.

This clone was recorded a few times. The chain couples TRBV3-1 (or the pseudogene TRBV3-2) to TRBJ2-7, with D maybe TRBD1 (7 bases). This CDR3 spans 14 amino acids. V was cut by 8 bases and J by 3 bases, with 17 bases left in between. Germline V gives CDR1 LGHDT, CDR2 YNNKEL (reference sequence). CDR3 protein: CASSFGGQSYEQYF. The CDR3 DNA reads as TGTGCCAGCTCCTTCGGGGGACAGAGCTACGAGCAGTACTTC.

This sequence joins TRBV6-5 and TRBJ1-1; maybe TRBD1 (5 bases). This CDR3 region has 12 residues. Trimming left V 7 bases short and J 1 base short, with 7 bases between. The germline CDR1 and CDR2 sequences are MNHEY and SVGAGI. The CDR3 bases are TGTGCCAGCATCCAGGGGAACACTGAAGCTTTCTTT. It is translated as CASIQGNTEAFF.

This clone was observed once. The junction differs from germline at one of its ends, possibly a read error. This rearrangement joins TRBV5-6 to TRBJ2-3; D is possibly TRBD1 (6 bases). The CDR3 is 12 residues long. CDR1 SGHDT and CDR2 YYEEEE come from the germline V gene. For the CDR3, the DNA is TGTGCCAGCAGTTTGGACAGCCCCACCCAGTATTTT. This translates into CASSLDSPTQYF.

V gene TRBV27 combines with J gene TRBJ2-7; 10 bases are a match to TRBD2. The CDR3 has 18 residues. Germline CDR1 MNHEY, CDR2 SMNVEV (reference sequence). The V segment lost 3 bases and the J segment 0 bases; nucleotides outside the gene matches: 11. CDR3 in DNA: TGTGCCAGCAGTTTGGTGGCCAGCGGGGGGGCCTTCTCCTACGAGCAGTACTTC. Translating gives CASSLVASGGAFSYEQYF.

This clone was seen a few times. This CDR3 is CASSFTGIEGYTF. The CDR3 nucleotides read TGTGCCAGCAGCTTTACAGGGATTGAAGGCTACACCTTC. The J gene is TRBJ1-2, the V gene TRBV5-5, with a weak D call TRBD1 (6 bases). Trimming removed 2 bases at V and 8 bases at J, with 13 bases between. CDR3 length equals 13 residues. Germline loops: CDR1 SGHKS, CDR2 YYEKEE (reference sequence).

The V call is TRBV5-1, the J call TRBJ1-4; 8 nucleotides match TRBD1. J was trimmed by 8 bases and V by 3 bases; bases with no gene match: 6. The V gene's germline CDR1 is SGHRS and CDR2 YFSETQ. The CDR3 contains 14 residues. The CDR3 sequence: CASSSGQVNEKLFF. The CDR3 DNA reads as TGCGCCAGCAGCTCGGGACAGGTAAACGAAAAACTGTTTTTT.

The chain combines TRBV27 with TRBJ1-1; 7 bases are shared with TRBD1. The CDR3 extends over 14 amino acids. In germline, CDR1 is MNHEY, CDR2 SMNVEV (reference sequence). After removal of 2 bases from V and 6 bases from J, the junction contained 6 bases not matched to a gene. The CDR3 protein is CASSLTTGFPEAFF. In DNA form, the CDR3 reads TGTGCCAGCAGTTTAACGACAGGGTTCCCTGAAGCTTTCTTT.